This T cell receptor beta chain was found in a study of OX40 agonist ivuxolimab in advanced cancers. In the study overall: Of mixed ages from about 20 to 80 and averaging around 60 years, the group was about 80% male.

Any history of autoimmune disease or systemic immunosuppression disqualified patients. Method: immunoSEQ multiplex PCR; TCRdb's copy keeps in-frame clones and lacks some. The profile covers tens of thousands of clones, with 84% appearing a single time and less than 0.9% taken by the ten largest. Details on this clone: Antigen specificity is unknown.

Notes on the study in general: No determination was made of the antigen specificity of the expanded peripheral T cells. By week 6 at 0.1 to 3.0 mg/kg, blood CD4+ and CD8+ T cells had expanded clonally.

After removal of 1 base from V and 6 bases from J, the junction contained 2 bases not matched to a gene. Per the germline V gene, CDR1 is SEHNR and CDR2 is FQNEAQ (reference sequence). The CDR3 contains 13 residues. Sequencing was performed on CD4+ or CD8+ T cells sorted from blood, taken in a trial of the OX40 agonist ivuxolimab. The origin of this receptor is an adult with an advanced solid tumor such as melanoma, head and neck, liver or kidney cancer. This rearrangement joins TRBV7-9 to TRBJ1-1; 7 bases line up with TRBD1. CDR3 residues: CASSLGQGSEAFF. The DNA of the CDR3 is TGTGCCAGCAGCTTAGGACAGGGTTCTGAAGCTTTCTTT.